This entry lists 13 T cell receptor beta chains sequenced from one sample in a study of identical twins. TCRdb re-called the 5' RACE reads with MiXCR, one entry per CDR3 protein. The sample has hundreds of thousands of distinct CDR3 sequences, about 7.5% seen once. The same data also went into a second study, on yellow fever vaccine responses in identical twins.

Sequencing was done on a sample of memory (CD45RO+) T cells sorted from blood. These receptors were obtained from a woman aged 18-30 years in good health.

The chain is built from TRBV5-5 and TRBJ2-3; D is possibly TRBD1 (5 bases). CDR3 length: 16 amino acids. The germline gives CDR1 SGHKS, CDR2 YYEKEE (reference sequence). V was trimmed by 3 bases and J by 0 bases, leaving 14 bases between them. The CDR3 here is CASSSWGRPSTDTQYF. The DNA for the CDR3 is TGTGCCAGCAGCTCTTGGGGCCGACCTAGCACAGATACGCAGTATTTT.

At least ten counts were recorded for this clonotype. The CDR3: CASSLGTVNTEAFF. In nucleotides, the CDR3 is TGTGCCAGCAGTTTGGGGACAGTGAACACTGAAGCTTTCTTT. The chain uses TRBV12-3 or TRBV12-4 and TRBJ1-1; TRBD1 matches at 7 bases. The CDR3 loop spans 14 amino acids. The V and J ends lost 3 bases and 0 bases, in that order; junction bases with no gene match: 1.

The chain uses TRBV29-1 and TRBJ1-1, with D maybe TRBD1 (6 bases). V was cut by 6 bases and J by 3 bases, with 8 bases left in between. CDR3 length equals 11 residues. Germline V lookup: CDR1 SQVTM, CDR2 ANQGSEA. This CDR3 reads CSVRGDTEAFF. CDR3 coding DNA: TGCAGCGTGAGGGGGGACACTGAAGCTTTCTTT.

In this sample, this clonotype turned up a few times. The V call is TRBV2, the J call TRBJ1-4; 7 positions agree with TRBD1. V was clipped by 5 bases and J by 10 bases; unmatched bases: 16. Germline V gene lookup returns CDR1 SNHLY and CDR2 FYNNEI. The CDR3 consists of 16 residues. Here the CDR3 reads CASSTDLPRQGAKLFF. DNA of the CDR3: TGTGCCAGCAGTACCGATCTACCAAGACAGGGCGCAAAACTGTTTTTT.

This clonotype came up many times. The chain has TRBV9 and TRBJ1-2; D may be TRBD1 (6 bases). CDR3 length: 12 residues. Germline V gene lookup returns CDR1 SGDLS and CDR2 YYNGEE. The V gene lost 4 bases and the J gene lost 5 bases, with 9 bases spanning the gap. As DNA, the CDR3 is TGTGCCAGCAGCCCCGGGACATATGGCTACACCTTC. It translates to CASSPGTYGYTF.

V is TRBV7-2 and J is TRBJ2-1; 9 bases line up with TRBD2. Unmatched junction bases numbered 9, after V lost 0 bases and J lost 9 bases. Germline CDR1 and CDR2: SGHTA and FQGNSA. The length of the CDR3 is 16 residues. CDR3 loop: CASSLAVSGRKSEQFF. In nucleotides, the CDR3 is TGTGCCAGCAGCTTAGCGGTTAGCGGGAGAAAAAGTGAGCAGTTCTTC.

The chain is built from TRBV10-3 and TRBJ1-4; 9 bases line up with TRBD1. Germline lookup yields CDR1 ENHRY and CDR2 SYGVKD. CDR3 length: 15 residues. Trimming took 3 bases from V and 7 from J; bases not matched to a gene: 6. In DNA form, the CDR3 reads TGTGCCATCAGTGATCCGGACAGGGGCGGTGAAAAACTGTTTTTT. It codes for CAISDPDRGGEKLFF.

This clonotype was detected ten times or more. This chain uses TRBV7-9 with TRBJ2-2; no definite D call. Germline V gene sequence: CDR1 SEHNR, CDR2 FQNEAQ (reference sequence). V was cut by 5 bases and J by 7 bases, with 8 bases left in between. This CDR3 region has 12 residues. The chain's CDR3 is CASSPFLGELFF. In DNA, the CDR3 is TGTGCCAGCAGCCCGTTCCTCGGGGAGCTGTTTTTT.

The table lists this clonotype with many counts. The V and J genes are TRBV20-1 and TRBJ2-7; D is perhaps TRBD2 (5 bases). CDR1 is DFQATT and CDR2 is SNEGSKA in the germline V gene (reference sequence). Trimming cost V 6 bases and J 4 bases, with 19 bases left between them. There are 14 residues in the CDR3. The CDR3 here is CSAGTSRVTYEQYF. DNA of the CDR3: TGCAGTGCGGGAACTAGTCGGGTTACTTACGAGCAGTACTTC.

This clonotype was counted only a few times. The rearrangement joins TRBV20-1 to TRBJ1-4; D call uncertain. The CDR3 length is 14 residues. From germline, CDR1 is DFQATT and CDR2 SNEGSKA (reference sequence). V was trimmed by 1 base and J by 4 bases, leaving 10 bases between them. The CDR3 protein is CSARANGLNEKLFF. The CDR3 DNA reads TGCAGTGCTAGAGCCAACGGCCTTAATGAAAAACTGTTTTTT.

The V call is TRBV7-2, the J call TRBJ2-7; TRBD1 might be the D (6 bases). The CDR3 runs 14 residues. Germline CDR1 SGHTA, CDR2 FQGNSA. The V end lost 4 bases, the J end lost 5 bases, and 15 bases lay between the germline ends. The CDR3 DNA sequence: TGTGCCAGCAGCTCAAGCATGGGGGCGGACGAGCAGTACTTC. This translates into CASSSSMGADEQYF.

This chain connects TRBV5-6 to TRBJ1-5; D is unclear. The ends were cut back, 1 base at V and 2 bases at J, with 7 bases in the middle. This CDR3 spans 14 amino acids. CDR1 and CDR2 (germline): SGHDT, YYEEEE. The chain's CDR3 is CASSLRRGNQPQHF. Written as DNA, the CDR3 is TGTGCCAGCAGCTTGCGACGGGGCAATCAGCCCCAGCATTTT.

The V call is TRBV3-1, the J call TRBJ2-7; 7 bases align to TRBD2. Germline CDR1 and CDR2: LGHDT and YNNKEL (reference sequence). With V trimmed by 4 bases and J by 0 bases, 15 bases remained unmatched. This CDR3 region has 18 residues. The CDR3 DNA follows: TGTGCCAGCAGCCGAGGATTCGGCGGCCGGGAGGCCTCCTACGAGCAGTACTTC. Protein product: CASSRGFGGREASYEQYF.